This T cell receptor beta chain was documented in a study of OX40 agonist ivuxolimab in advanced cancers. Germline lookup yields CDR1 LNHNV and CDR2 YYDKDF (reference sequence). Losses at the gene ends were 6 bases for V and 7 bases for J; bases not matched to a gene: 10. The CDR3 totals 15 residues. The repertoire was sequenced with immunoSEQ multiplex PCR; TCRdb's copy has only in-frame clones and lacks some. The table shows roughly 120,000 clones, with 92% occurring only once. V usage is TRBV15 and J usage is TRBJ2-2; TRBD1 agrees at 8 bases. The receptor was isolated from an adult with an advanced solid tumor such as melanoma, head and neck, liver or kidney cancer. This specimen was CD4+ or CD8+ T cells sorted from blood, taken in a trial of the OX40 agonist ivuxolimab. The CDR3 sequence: CATRSLDREVGELFF. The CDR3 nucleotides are TGTGCCACCAGGAGCCTGGACAGGGAGGTCGGGGAGCTGTTTTTT.